This passage covers 22 T cell receptor beta chains from one sample sequenced in a study of CD8 T cells in ankylosing spondylitis. TCRdb processed the 5' RACE reads anew with MiXCR; each CDR3 protein has one entry. The sample lists roughly 46,000 distinct CDR3 sequences, 3% to 4% seen once, with 3% to 4% in the top ten. The sample consisted of blood, either unsorted or a sorted T cell fraction (not recorded which). These TCRs come from a female donor with ankylosing spondylitis or in good health (not recorded which).

This clonotype was counted at least ten times. This chain links TRBV9 with TRBJ1-6; D not certain. CDR1 is SGDLS and CDR2 is YYNGEE in the germline V gene. The V end lost 0 bases, the J end lost 9 bases, and 10 bases lay between the germline ends. This CDR3 comprises 14 residues. The CDR3 loop reads CASSVEGSGSPLHF. The CDR3 DNA is TGTGCCAGCAGCGTAGAGGGTAGTGGTTCACCCCTCCACTTT.

This clonotype is termed medium-sized. The chain couples TRBV9 to TRBJ2-7, with 7 bases matching TRBD1. Per the germline V gene, CDR1 is SGDLS and CDR2 is YYNGEE. This CDR3 has 15 amino acids. Trimming cost V 4 bases and J 5 bases; bases outside gene matches: 12. The CDR3 DNA sequence: TGTGCCAGCAGCCTACTCTCGACAGGGAGCGACGAGCAGTACTTC. Residues: CASSLLSTGSDEQYF.

By proportion, this clonotype is medium-sized (0.01 to 0.1%). The chain employs TRBV9 and TRBJ1-2; D ambiguous. The CDR3 contains 14 residues. V was clipped by 3 bases and J by 3 bases, with 12 bases between them. The germline CDR1 and CDR2 sequences are SGDLS and YYNGEE. In nucleotides, the CDR3 is TGTGCCAGCAGCGCCGGTGGACTATACTATGGCTACACCTTC. Its translation: CASSAGGLYYGYTF. Variable domain in full (rest from reference TRBV9 and TRBJ1-2): DSGVTQTPKHLITATGQRVTLRCSPRSGDLSVYWYQQSLDQGLQFLIQYYNGEERAKGNILERFSAQQFPDLHSELNLSSLELGDSALYFCASSAGGLYYGYTFGSGTRLTVV.

This clonotype is termed medium-sized (0.01 to 0.1%). The J gene is TRBJ2-5, the V gene TRBV9, with D uncertain. Germline lookup yields CDR1 SGDLS and CDR2 YYNGEE. The germline V and J ends were trimmed by 7 bases and 5 bases, with 3 bases remaining between them. The CDR3 covers 9 residues. The DNA for the CDR3 is TGTGCCAGCGGGGAGACCCAGTACTTC. Its protein product is CASGETQYF.

In its sample, this clonotype was seen many times. The CDR3 protein is CASSVDSVEQFF. The CDR3 nucleotides are TGTGCCAGCAGCGTCGACAGTGTTGAGCAGTTCTTC. The V and J genes are TRBV9 and TRBJ2-1, with D possibly matching TRBD1 (5 bases). The CDR3 is 12 residues long. The germline V gene encodes CDR1 SGDLS and CDR2 YYNGEE. V dropped 2 bases and J dropped 9 bases, with 9 bases sitting between them.

In its sample, this clonotype was seen many times. The chain couples TRBV9 to TRBJ1-6; 7 bases are a match to TRBD1. The CDR3 is 15 amino acids. With 0 bases clipped from V and 9 bases from J, the junction kept 6 bases outside the gene matches. Germline-derived CDR1 and CDR2 are SGDLS and YYNGEE. CDR3 nucleotides: TGTGCCAGCAGCGTAGATGGGCCAGGGGGTTCACCCCTCCACTTT. This gives the protein CASSVDGPGGSPLHF.

Ten or more counts support this clonotype. The chain links TRBV9 to TRBJ2-7, with TRBD1 matching 9 bases. V trimming: 0 bases; J trimming: 1 base; junction bases outside the gene matches: 5. Germline V CDR1 and CDR2: SGDLS, YYNGEE. This CDR3 is built from 16 residues. DNA of the CDR3: TGTGCCAGCAGCGTAGGTCCGACAGGGGGATCCTACGAGCAGTACTTC. Translating gives CASSVGPTGGSYEQYF.

This clonotype has at least ten counts. This chain joins TRBV7-6 and TRBJ2-1; 7 nucleotides line up with TRBD2. The CDR3 extends over 17 amino acids. Trimming at V came to 1 base and at J to 1 base, leaving 7 bases not matched to a gene. Germline CDR1 is SGHVS and CDR2 is FNYEAQ. CDR3 region: CASSLGEGRGSYNEQFF. The DNA of the CDR3 is TGTGCCAGCAGCTTAGGGGAGGGGAGGGGTTCCTACAATGAGCAGTTCTTC.

The chain is built from TRBV9 and TRBJ1-6; D gene uncertain. Trimming took 0 bases from V and 6 from J, leaving 16 bases between them. The germline V gene encodes CDR1 SGDLS and CDR2 YYNGEE. The CDR3 extends over 17 amino acids. The CDR3 spells CASSVAETPIFNSPLHF. CDR3 bases: TGTGCCAGCAGCGTAGCTGAGACCCCGATTTTTAATTCACCCCTCCACTTT.

This rearrangement joins TRBV9 to TRBJ2-1; TRBD1 matches at 7 bases. Germline trimming cut 4 bases from V and 7 bases from J; bases unmatched to any gene: 8. The CDR3 is 14 amino acids. Germline V gene lookup returns CDR1 SGDLS and CDR2 YYNGEE. The CDR3 nucleotides read TGTGCCAGCAGCACGACAGGGTCGGGGAATGAGCAGTTCTTC. Its protein is CASSTTGSGNEQFF.

This clonotype was counted ten times or more. V gene TRBV9 combines with J gene TRBJ2-4; TRBD2 aligns across 14 bases. J was trimmed by 1 base and V by 2 bases; bases with no gene match: 5. CDR1 is SGDLS and CDR2 is YYNGEE in the germline V gene. This CDR3 is 18 amino acids long. CDR3 nucleotides: TGTGCCAGCAGCGTGACTAGCGGGGGGGCGGTGGCCAAAAACATTCAGTACTTC. Residues: CASSVTSGGAVAKNIQYF.

The table lists this clonotype with a few counts. CDR3 loop: CASSVGRTDSNYGYTF. CDR3 nucleotide sequence: TGTGCCAGCAGCGTAGGCCGTACAGACTCTAACTATGGCTACACCTTC. The gene calls are TRBV9 and TRBJ1-2; D call uncertain. In germline, CDR1 is SGDLS, CDR2 YYNGEE. Trimming stripped 0 bases from V and 0 bases from J, with 12 bases between. The CDR3 has 16 amino acids.

There are many counts of this clonotype. The chain is built from TRBV9 and TRBJ1-3; no reliable D call. This CDR3 spans 15 amino acids. CDR1 is SGDLS and CDR2 is YYNGEE in the germline V gene. With 2 bases removed from V and 4 bases from J, the gap between germline ends came to 13 bases. CDR3 bases: TGTGCCAGCAGCGTCGCGGGAGGTCTAGGAAACACCATATATTTT. This sequence encodes CASSVAGGLGNTIYF.

This clonotype has at least ten counts. V and J are TRBV9 and TRBJ1-1, with D possibly being TRBD1 (6 bases). The ends were cut back, 3 bases at V and 7 bases at J, with 13 bases in the middle. The CDR3 sequence is 13 residues long. Germline V gene data show CDR1 as SGDLS and CDR2 as YYNGEE. CDR3 amino acids: CASSADQGFEAFF. The CDR3 coding sequence is TGTGCCAGCAGCGCAGATCAGGGGTTTGAAGCTTTCTTT.

The chain recombines TRBV9 with TRBJ2-7; weak D call: TRBD2 (7 bases). Trimming took 3 bases from V and 6 from J, leaving 16 bases between them. The CDR3 covers 14 residues. Germline assignment: CDR1 SGDLS and CDR2 YYNGEE. CDR3 in DNA: TGTGCCAGCAGCGCCAGTGAGGGGGGGAGCGAGCAGTACTTC. Its translation: CASSASEGGSEQYF.

Ten or more counts support this clonotype. CDR3 in amino acids: CASSGDLGRGGTEAFF. The CDR3 coding sequence is TGTGCCAGCAGCGGAGACCTCGGACGAGGGGGCACTGAAGCTTTCTTT. V is TRBV9 and J is TRBJ1-1, with D maybe TRBD1 (6 bases). CDR3 length: 16 residues. From germline, CDR1 is SGDLS and CDR2 YYNGEE. V lost 3 bases to trimming and J lost 4 bases, with 19 bases between them.

This clonotype was picked up many times. The V call is TRBV9, the J call TRBJ1-2, with D perhaps TRBD1 (6 bases). Germline V lookup: CDR1 SGDLS, CDR2 YYNGEE. With 3 bases removed from V and 8 bases from J, the gap between germline ends came to 17 bases. The CDR3 is made up of 14 amino acids. CDR3 sequence (DNA): TGTGCCAGCAGCGGCCCAACAGGGTATGGCGGCTACACCTTC. Translated, it gives CASSGPTGYGGYTF.

There are many counts of this clonotype. The chain uses TRBV9 and TRBJ1-4, with D perhaps matching TRBD1 (6 bases). Germline loops: CDR1 SGDLS, CDR2 YYNGEE. The CDR3 has 13 residues. Between the trimmed V and J ends, which lost 3 bases and 7 bases, there was a span of 10 bases. DNA of the CDR3: TGTGCCAGCAGCGAGGGGGGAAGTGAAAAACTGTTTTTT. This sequence encodes CASSEGGSEKLFF. Supplemented by reference TRBV9 and TRBJ1-4, the full variable domain reads DSGVTQTPKHLITATGQRVTLRCSPRSGDLSVYWYQQSLDQGLQFLIQYYNGEERAKGNILERFSAQQFPDLHSELNLSSLELGDSALYFCASSEGGSEKLFFGSGTQLSVL.

Ten or more counts support this clonotype. The chain has TRBV9 and TRBJ1-5; D might be TRBD1 (6 bases). The CDR3 is 14 residues long. Germline values: CDR1 SGDLS, CDR2 YYNGEE. V shed 0 bases and J shed 2 bases, with 6 bases lying between them. The CDR3 here is CASSVDRGNQPQHF. The CDR3 bases are TGTGCCAGCAGCGTAGACAGGGGCAATCAGCCCCAGCATTTT.

This clonotype is categorized as medium-sized (0.01 to 0.1%). An end of the junction differs from the germline gene, which may be a read error. The chain carries TRBV9 and TRBJ1-4, with D possibly being TRBD1 (6 bases). The CDR3 length is 15 residues. Germline CDR1 is SGDLS and CDR2 is YYNGEE. The CDR3 reads CASSAYGTTNEKLFF. In DNA form, the CDR3 reads TGTGCCAGCAGCGCTTATGGGACAACGAATGAAAAACTGTTTTTT.

This clonotype was counted many times. This sequence joins TRBV9 and TRBJ2-7; TRBD1 aligns across 7 bases. Per the germline V gene, CDR1 is SGDLS and CDR2 is YYNGEE. Trimming took 4 bases from V and 0 from J; bases not matched to a gene: 4. The CDR3 consists of 14 residues. The CDR3 sequence: CASSPGTVSYEQYF. The DNA of the CDR3 is TGTGCCAGCAGCCCGGGGACAGTCTCCTACGAGCAGTACTTC.

This clonotype has ten or more counts. The chain uses TRBV9 and TRBJ1-1; 11 bases agree with TRBD1. J gave up 7 bases and V 4 bases, and 6 bases lay outside the gene matches. Germline V gene data show CDR1 as SGDLS and CDR2 as YYNGEE. The CDR3 extends over 14 amino acids. The CDR3 spells CASSPGQGAIEAFF. In DNA, the CDR3 is TGTGCCAGCAGCCCCGGACAGGGGGCAATTGAAGCTTTCTTT.